The subject of this entry is one TCR beta chain. These data belong to a study of cytomegalovirus exposure and HLA in healthy donors. Across the study: The Caucasian-associated ancestry cluster contained 81% of the roughly 370 genotyped donors.

Primers: 60 Vbeta forward and 13 Jbeta reverse. Measured with immunoSEQ multiplex PCR; TCRdb has only the in-frame clones, and not every one. The sample yields roughly 130,000 clones, over 60% seen once. The CDR3 covers 15 residues. Germline CDR1 is MNHEY and CDR2 is SVGAGI. V gave up 7 bases and J gave up 0 bases; unmatched junction bases: 8. The TCR was taken from a woman in her sixties or seventies in good health and CMV-seronegative. The sequencing sample was made of PBMCs. The chain couples TRBV6-5 to TRBJ2-7; 8 bases are a match to TRBD2. CDR3 sequence reads: CASTSAGGVSYEQYF. In DNA, the CDR3 is TGTGCCAGCACTAGTGCGGGGGGAGTCTCCTACGAGCAGTACTTC.